The sequence of this TCR beta chain was determined in a study of PD-L1 blockade in urothelial cancer. Synthetic TCR analog templates were spiked into each PCR. Using immunoSEQ multiplex PCR, the repertoire was profiled, and TCRdb retains in-frame clones only, with some absent. Here the sample spans some 38,000 clones, around four fifths being singletons. This sample's time point: pretreatment peripheral blood. As regards this clone: Its antigen remains unknown.

General observations from the study: Blood clones associated with the tumor expanded more at 3 weeks in durable-benefit patients.

The sequence was obtained from an elderly man with urothelial cancer. This material consisted of PBMCs, taken around atezolizumab (anti-PD-L1) treatment.

The CDR3 loop is CASTGGVLGYGYTF. The CDR3 nucleotides are TGTGCCAGTACCGGCGGGGTTTTAGGCTATGGCTACACCTTC. The V call is TRBV19, the J call TRBJ1-2; unclear D gene. Trimming cost V 7 bases and J 4 bases, with 16 bases left between them. The germline CDR1 and CDR2 sequences are LNHDA and SQIVND (reference sequence). The CDR3 loop spans 14 amino acids.